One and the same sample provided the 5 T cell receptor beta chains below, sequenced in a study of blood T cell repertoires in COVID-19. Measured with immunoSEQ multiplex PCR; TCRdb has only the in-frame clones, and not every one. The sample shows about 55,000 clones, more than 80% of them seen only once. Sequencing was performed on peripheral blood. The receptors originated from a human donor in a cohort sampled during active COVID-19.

The CDR3 DNA sequence: TGTGCCAGCAGCTTGGGTGGAGGGAGGGTGTCCCGTGGCTACACCTTC. This sequence encodes CASSLGGGRVSRGYTF. The V call is TRBV5-4, the J call TRBJ1-2, with no clear D. Trimming stripped 0 bases from V and 7 bases from J, with 19 bases between. This CDR3 is built from 16 residues. The germline gives CDR1 SGHNT, CDR2 YYREEE (reference sequence). Supplemented by reference TRBV5-4 and TRBJ1-2, the full variable domain reads ETGVTQSPTHLIKTRGQQVTLRCSSQSGHNTVSWYQQALGQGPQFIFQYYREEENGRGNFPPRFSGLQFPNYSSELNVNALELDDSALYLCASSLGGGRVSRGYTFGSGTRLTVV.

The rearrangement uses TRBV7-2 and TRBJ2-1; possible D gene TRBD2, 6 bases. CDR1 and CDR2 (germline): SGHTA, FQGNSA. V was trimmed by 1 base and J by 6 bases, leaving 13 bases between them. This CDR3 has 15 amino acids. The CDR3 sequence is CASSLVTGVSNEQFF. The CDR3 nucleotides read TGTGCCAGCAGCTTAGTCACGGGAGTCTCCAATGAGCAGTTCTTC.

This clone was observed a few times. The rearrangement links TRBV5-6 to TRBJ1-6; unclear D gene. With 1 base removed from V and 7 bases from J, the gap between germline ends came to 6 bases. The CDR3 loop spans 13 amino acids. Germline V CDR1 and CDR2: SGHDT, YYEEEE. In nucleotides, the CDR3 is TGTGCCAGCAGCTTGTCAGGAAATTCACCCCTCCACTTT. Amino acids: CASSLSGNSPLHF.

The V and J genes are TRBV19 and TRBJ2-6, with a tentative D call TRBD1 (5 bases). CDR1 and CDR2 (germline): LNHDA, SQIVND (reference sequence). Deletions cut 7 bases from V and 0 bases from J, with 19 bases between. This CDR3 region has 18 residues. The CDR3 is CASMDWTSSRSGANVLTF. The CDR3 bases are TGTGCCAGTATGGATTGGACAAGCTCCCGCTCTGGGGCCAACGTCCTGACTTTC.

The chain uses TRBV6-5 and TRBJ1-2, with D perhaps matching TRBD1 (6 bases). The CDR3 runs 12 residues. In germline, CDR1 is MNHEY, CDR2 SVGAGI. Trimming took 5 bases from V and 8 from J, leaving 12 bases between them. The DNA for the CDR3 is TGTGCCAGCAGTACCGGGACAAGGGGCTACACCTTC. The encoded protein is CASSTGTRGYTF.